A single sample is the source of the 28 T cell receptor beta chains below, sequenced in a study of T cell responses to AZD1222 COVID-19 vaccine. Repertoires were generated with immunoSEQ multiplex PCR, while TCRdb's copy carries only in-frame clones and drops some. The sample has 190,000 or so clones; about nine tenths are singletons. The sequences come from peripheral blood, collected 28 days after the second AZD1222 dose. The receptors shown here come from an adult who received the AZD1222 COVID-19 vaccine.

The chain links TRBV7-9 to TRBJ1-5; D call uncertain. The germline V and J ends were trimmed by 3 bases and 6 bases, with 6 bases remaining between them. Germline CDR1 and CDR2: SEHNR and FQNEAQ (reference sequence). CDR3 size: 12 residues. CDR3 DNA sequence: TGTGCCAGCAGCTTTGGTGGTCAGCCCCAGCATTTT. Translation gives CASSFGGQPQHF.

V and J are TRBV4-1 and TRBJ2-1, with unresolved D. This CDR3 is built from 13 residues. Germline V lookup: CDR1 MGHRA, CDR2 YSYEKL. Trimming left V 3 bases short and J 10 bases short, with 13 bases between. This CDR3 is CASSQILLGEQFF. CDR3 nucleotide sequence: TGCGCCAGCAGCCAGATCCTTCTGGGGGAGCAGTTCTTC.

This clone was observed a handful of times. J is TRBJ1-1 and V is TRBV28, with D tentatively TRBD1 (6 bases). CDR3 length equals 11 residues. The V end lost 11 bases, the J end lost 2 bases, and 9 bases lay between the germline ends. Germline V gene sequence: CDR1 MDHEN, CDR2 SYDVKM. CDR3 residues: CAVQGNTEAFF. The CDR3 region has the DNA TGTGCCGTACAGGGTAACACTGAAGCTTTCTTT.

The genes are TRBV28 and TRBJ1-2; TRBD1 is a possible D gene (5 bases). Germline CDR1 and CDR2: MDHEN and SYDVKM. CDR3 size: 12 residues. V lost 6 bases and J 4 bases, leaving 9 bases between the germline ends. The CDR3 DNA sequence: TGTGCCAGCAGGGGAGACAGCTATGGCTACACCTTC. This translates into CASRGDSYGYTF.

This chain uses TRBV5-4 with TRBJ1-2, with D perhaps matching TRBD1 (6 bases). CDR1 and CDR2 from the germline V gene are SGHNT and YYREEE (reference sequence). The V end lost 1 base, the J end lost 4 bases, and 14 bases lay between the germline ends. The CDR3 extends over 15 amino acids. The CDR3 bases are TGTGCCAGCAGCTTGAATCAGGGGCGCGTCTATGGCTACACCTTC. Its protein product is CASSLNQGRVYGYTF. The whole variable domain, filled in from reference TRBV5-4 and TRBJ1-2, reads ETGVTQSPTHLIKTRGQQVTLRCSSQSGHNTVSWYQQALGQGPQFIFQYYREEENGRGNFPPRFSGLQFPNYSSELNVNALELDDSALYLCASSLNQGRVYGYTFGSGTRLTVV.

The V call is TRBV4-3, the J call TRBJ2-2, with TRBD2 identical over 10 bases. In germline, CDR1 is LGHNA, CDR2 YSLEER. The ends lost 3 bases at V and 6 bases at J; junction bases unmatched: 7. This CDR3 is 16 amino acids long. The CDR3 loop reads CASSHLVLAGSGELFF. CDR3 in DNA: TGCGCCAGCAGCCACTTGGTACTAGCGGGATCCGGGGAGCTGTTTTTT.

This clone has just one count. The chain carries TRBV10-3 and TRBJ1-1, with 9 positions matching TRBD1. This CDR3 contains 14 residues. Germline V gene sequence: CDR1 ENHRY, CDR2 SYGVKD. V lost 4 bases, J lost 7 bases, and 7 bases stayed unmatched. This CDR3 is CAISVLDRGVEAFF. CDR3 sequence (DNA): TGTGCCATCAGTGTCCTGGACAGGGGTGTTGAAGCTTTCTTT.

The J gene is TRBJ1-1, the V gene TRBV9; 9 bases match TRBD1. The CDR3 extends over 14 amino acids. V trimming: 3 bases; J trimming: 4 bases; junction bases outside the gene matches: 4. Germline-derived CDR1 and CDR2 are SGDLS and YYNGEE. The DNA for the CDR3 is TGTGCCAGCAGCGCGACAGGGGGGGTCACTGAAGCTTTCTTT. Translation: CASSATGGVTEAFF.

V usage is TRBV10-1 and J usage is TRBJ2-2; 10 bases line up with TRBD2. CDR1 and CDR2 from the germline V gene are WNHNN and SYGVQD (reference sequence). This CDR3 spans 18 amino acids. Trimming took 6 bases from V and 0 from J; bases not matched to a gene: 10. The CDR3 here is CASSGGGLAGANTGELFF. The CDR3 nucleotides are TGCGCCAGCAGCGGGGGAGGGCTAGCGGGGGCGAACACCGGGGAGCTGTTTTTT.

The rearrangement links TRBV6-2 or TRBV6-3 to TRBJ1-5; D unclear. Looked up from germline, CDR1 is MNHEY and CDR2 is SVGEGT. V gave up 5 bases and J gave up 0 bases, with 14 bases separating them. The CDR3 has 16 amino acids. The CDR3 region is CASSTPAALSNQPQHF. In DNA form, the CDR3 reads TGTGCCAGCAGTACCCCCGCGGCCCTTAGCAATCAGCCCCAGCATTTT.

The chain employs TRBV2 and TRBJ1-4, with 7 bases identical to TRBD1. Germline V gene lookup returns CDR1 SNHLY and CDR2 FYNNEI. V was pared by 11 bases and J by 2 bases, with 11 bases of the junction left unmatched. CDR3 length: 15 amino acids. CDR3: CAGRQGRFTNEKLFF. CDR3 bases: TGTGCCGGAAGACAGGGAAGGTTTACTAATGAAAAACTGTTTTTT.

The sample holds a few counts of this clone. The V and J genes are TRBV28 and TRBJ2-7, with 7 bases matching TRBD1. The germline V gene has CDR1 MDHEN and CDR2 SYDVKM. Trimming at V came to 5 bases and at J to 7 bases, leaving 8 bases not matched to a gene. CDR3 size: 13 residues. The CDR3 DNA reads TGTGCCAGCAGTAGAGGGGGCGCGGATGAGCAGTACTTC. This sequence encodes CASSRGGADEQYF.

V gene TRBV9 combines with J gene TRBJ1-4, with D possibly being TRBD1 (6 bases). Per the germline V gene, CDR1 is SGDLS and CDR2 is YYNGEE. Deletions cut 4 bases from V and 3 bases from J, with 13 bases between. The CDR3 consists of 15 residues. CDR3 in DNA: TGTGCCAGCAGCTCACGGACAGAGCCTAATGAAAAACTGTTTTTT. Translation: CASSSRTEPNEKLFF.

Worth noting for this clone: The sample carries other DNA sequences with the same CDR3. This sequence joins TRBV5-1 and TRBJ1-1; D gene unclear. V was shortened by 0 bases and J by 0 bases, with 3 bases between the two germline ends. CDR1 and CDR2 (germline): SGHRS, YFSETQ. The CDR3 length is 13 residues. CDR3 bases: TGCGCCAGCAGCTTGGTACTGAACACTGAAGCTTTCTTT. Translating gives CASSLVLNTEAFF.

The gene calls are TRBV7-2 and TRBJ2-1, with TRBD2 matching 13 bases. The CDR3 is 13 amino acids. Germline V gene data show CDR1 as SGHTA and CDR2 as FQGNSA. V shed 9 bases and J 7 bases; nucleotides not matched to a gene: 3. Here the CDR3 DNA reads TGTGCCAGTAGGACTAGCGGGAGTAATGAGCAGTTCTTC. Protein product: CASRTSGSNEQFF.

This chain connects TRBV15 to TRBJ1-6; D possibly corresponds to TRBD1 (6 bases). V shed 0 bases and J shed 9 bases, with 6 bases lying between them. Germline CDR1 reads LNHNV; CDR2 reads YYDKDF (reference sequence). This CDR3 comprises 13 residues. CDR3 DNA: TGTGCCACCAGCAGAGAAGGGGGTTCACCCCTCCACTTT. It is translated as CATSREGGSPLHF.

The chain carries TRBV20-1 and TRBJ2-5, with 8 bases fitting TRBD2. V trimming: 3 bases; J trimming: 5 bases; junction bases outside the gene matches: 8. The CDR3 has 14 residues. Germline CDR1 reads DFQATT; CDR2 reads SNEGSKA (reference sequence). The CDR3 here is CSASLGGTRETQYF. CDR3 bases: TGCAGTGCTAGTTTGGGCGGGACTAGGGAGACCCAGTACTTC.

The V and J genes are TRBV7-9 and TRBJ2-3, with 12 bases matching TRBD2. The germline CDR1 and CDR2 sequences are SEHNR and FQNEAQ (reference sequence). Trimming cost V 8 bases and J 2 bases; bases outside gene matches: 8. This CDR3 has 16 amino acids. CDR3 region: CASSRGTSGSTDTQYF. In DNA, the CDR3 is TGTGCCAGCTCCCGGGGGACTAGCGGGTCCACAGATACGCAGTATTTT.

This rearrangement joins TRBV5-1 to TRBJ2-1; 7 bases agree with TRBD2. Germline loops: CDR1 SGHRS, CDR2 YFSETQ. With V trimmed by 2 bases and J by 8 bases, 7 bases remained unmatched. CDR3 size: 14 residues. Here the CDR3 reads CASSFAGVGDEQFF. The CDR3 DNA reads as TGCGCCAGCAGCTTTGCGGGAGTTGGGGATGAGCAGTTCTTC.

The chain employs TRBV5-5 and TRBJ2-1; D is unresolved. The germline V and J ends were trimmed by 0 bases and 3 bases, with 10 bases remaining between them. There are 15 residues in the CDR3. Germline CDR1 and CDR2: SGHKS and YYEKEE (reference sequence). The CDR3 DNA reads as TGTGCCAGCAGCTTGGAAGGAAGCCGCTACAATGAGCAGTTCTTC. Amino acid sequence: CASSLEGSRYNEQFF.

This clone was seen only a few times. The chain has TRBV14 and TRBJ2-6, with D hard to call. Germline-derived CDR1 and CDR2 are SGHDN and FVKESK. The CDR3 runs 13 residues. Trimming removed 4 bases at V and 2 bases at J, with 3 bases between. Written as DNA, the CDR3 is TGTGCCAGCAGCCGCCCTGGGGCCAACGTCCTGACTTTC. Encoded protein: CASSRPGANVLTF.

This chain joins TRBV7-5 and TRBJ2-7; the D segment call TRBD2 is taken from the table without a DNA check. TRBV7-5 counts as a pseudogene. The CDR3 is 16 amino acids. In DNA form, the CDR3 reads TGTGCCAGAAGCGGAAGAAAATTCGGGACTACCTACGAGCAGTACTTC. Encoded protein: CARSGRKFGTTYEQYF.

V usage is TRBV11-2 and J usage is TRBJ1-5; no reliable D call. The CDR3 loop spans 14 amino acids. The ends were cut back, 5 bases at V and 4 bases at J, with 12 bases in the middle. In germline, CDR1 is SGHAT, CDR2 FQNNGV. CDR3 region: CASSRTAGNQPQHF. CDR3 bases: TGTGCCAGCAGCCGAACGGCGGGAAATCAGCCCCAGCATTTT. Combining the CDR3 with reference TRBV11-2 and TRBJ1-5 gives the whole variable domain EAGVAQSPRYKIIEKRQSVAFWCNPISGHATLYWYQQILGQGPKLLIQFQNNGVVDDSQLPKDRFSAERLKGVDSTLKIQPAKLEDSAVYLCASSRTAGNQPQHFGDGTRLSIL.

This chain links TRBV28 with TRBJ1-5; D unresolved. The CDR3 runs to 15 residues. The V end was cut by 7 bases, the J end by 1 base, with 14 bases between. Germline V gene lookup returns CDR1 MDHEN and CDR2 SYDVKM. The CDR3 here is CASTPGTKSNQPQHF. The CDR3 DNA reads as TGTGCCAGCACCCCGGGAACAAAGAGCAATCAGCCCCAGCATTTT.

V is TRBV7-2 and J is TRBJ2-2; D is ambiguous. CDR3 length: 14 residues. The germline gives CDR1 SGHTA, CDR2 FQGNSA. The V end was cut by 1 base, the J end by 1 base, with 4 bases between. In DNA, the CDR3 is TGTGCCAGCAGCTTAGTCTGGAACACCGGGGAGCTGTTTTTT. Residues: CASSLVWNTGELFF.

The rearrangement links TRBV7-2 to TRBJ2-7; tentatively, D is TRBD2 (6 bases). Germline-derived CDR1 and CDR2 are SGHTA and FQGNSA. Trimming stripped 5 bases from V and 0 bases from J, with 14 bases between. This CDR3 has 15 amino acids. The CDR3 loop reads CASSPFAGSSYEQYF. The CDR3, as DNA: TGTGCCAGCAGCCCCTTTGCGGGGTCCTCCTACGAGCAGTACTTC.

The rearrangement links TRBV6-2 or TRBV6-3 to TRBJ1-5; TRBD1 matches 8 bases. Germline trimming cut 5 bases from V and 5 bases from J; bases unmatched to any gene: 5. Germline lookup yields CDR1 MNHEY and CDR2 SVGEGT. The CDR3 is 14 amino acids. CDR3 in amino acids: CASSGQGAYQPQHF. The CDR3 DNA reads as TGTGCCAGCAGTGGTCAGGGGGCGTATCAGCCCCAGCATTTT.

The chain employs TRBV19 and TRBJ1-2, with D possibly matching TRBD1 (6 bases). The CDR3 consists of 12 residues. From germline, CDR1 is LNHDA and CDR2 SQIVND (reference sequence). Trimming cost V 7 bases and J 3 bases, with 9 bases left between them. CDR3 loop: CASKGGYYGYTF. CDR3 sequence (DNA): TGTGCCAGTAAAGGGGGATACTATGGCTACACCTTC.